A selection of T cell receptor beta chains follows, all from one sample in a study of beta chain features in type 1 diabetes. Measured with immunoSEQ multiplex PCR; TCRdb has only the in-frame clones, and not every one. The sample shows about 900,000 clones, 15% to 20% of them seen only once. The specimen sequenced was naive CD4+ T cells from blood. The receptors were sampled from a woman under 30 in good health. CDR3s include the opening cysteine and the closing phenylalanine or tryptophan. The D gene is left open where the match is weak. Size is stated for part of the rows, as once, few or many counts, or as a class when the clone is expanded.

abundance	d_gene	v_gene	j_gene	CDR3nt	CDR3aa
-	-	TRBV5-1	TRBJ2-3	TGCGCCAGCAGCTCGGGACGGGTCACAGATACGCAGTATTTT	CASSSGRVTDTQYF
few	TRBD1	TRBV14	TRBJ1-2	TGTGCCAGCAGCCCAACTTGGACAGGCTATGGCTACACCTTC	CASSPTWTGYGYTF
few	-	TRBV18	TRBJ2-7	TGTGCCAGCTCACCTACAGGTTACGAGCAGTACTTC	CASSPTGYEQYF
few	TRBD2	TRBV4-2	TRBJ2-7	TGTGCCAGCAGCCAAGATCAAGCGGGAGGGGACGAGCAGTACTTC	CASSQDQAGGDEQYF
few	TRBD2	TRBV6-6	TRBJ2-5	TGTGCCAGCAGTCCCGGACTAGGGAGGGTCCAGTACTTC	CASSPGLGRVQYF
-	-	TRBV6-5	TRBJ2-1	TGTGCCAGAGCCTCAACTAGTTCTTTCGACAATGAGCAGTTCTTC	CARASTSSFDNEQFF
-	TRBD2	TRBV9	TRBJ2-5	TGTGCCAGCAGCGTAGAAGCGGGGTTGAGGGAGACCCAGTACTTC	CASSVEAGLRETQYF
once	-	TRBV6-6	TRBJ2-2	TGTGCCACCCAGCCTGGGGCCGGGGAGCTGTTTTTT	CATQPGAGELFF
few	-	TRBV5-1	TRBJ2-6	TGCGCCAGCAGCTTGGCCTCAGGCTCTGGGGCCAACGTCCTGACTTTC	CASSLASGSGANVLTF
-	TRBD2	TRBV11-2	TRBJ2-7	TGTGCCAGCAGCGTCGAACTAGCGAGGGGCTACGAGCAGTACTTC	CASSVELARGYEQYF
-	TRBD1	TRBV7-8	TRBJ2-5	TGTGCCAGCAGTCAACAGGGGGCCGGGGAGACCCAGTACTTC	CASSQQGAGETQYF
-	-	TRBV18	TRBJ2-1	TGTGCCAGCTCACCCGGACTGGCTCGAAGCAATGAGCAGTTCTTC	CASSPGLARSNEQFF
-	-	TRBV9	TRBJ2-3	TGTGCCAGCAGCGTAGCCCCAGCCGCTCTCGATACGCAGTATTTT	CASSVAPAALDTQYF
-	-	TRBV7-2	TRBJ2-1	TGTGCCAGCAGCTTGCCCCCCTACAATGAGCAGTTCTTC	CASSLPPYNEQFF
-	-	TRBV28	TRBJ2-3	TGTGCCAGCAGGAGCGTGACAGCCAAGGGAACAGATACGCAGTATTTT	CASRSVTAKGTDTQYF
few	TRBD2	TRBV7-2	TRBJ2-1	TGTGCCAGCAGCTTACTCGGGACTAGCGGGAGGAAGTCGTCCAATGAGCAGTTCTTC	CASSLLGTSGRKSSNEQFF